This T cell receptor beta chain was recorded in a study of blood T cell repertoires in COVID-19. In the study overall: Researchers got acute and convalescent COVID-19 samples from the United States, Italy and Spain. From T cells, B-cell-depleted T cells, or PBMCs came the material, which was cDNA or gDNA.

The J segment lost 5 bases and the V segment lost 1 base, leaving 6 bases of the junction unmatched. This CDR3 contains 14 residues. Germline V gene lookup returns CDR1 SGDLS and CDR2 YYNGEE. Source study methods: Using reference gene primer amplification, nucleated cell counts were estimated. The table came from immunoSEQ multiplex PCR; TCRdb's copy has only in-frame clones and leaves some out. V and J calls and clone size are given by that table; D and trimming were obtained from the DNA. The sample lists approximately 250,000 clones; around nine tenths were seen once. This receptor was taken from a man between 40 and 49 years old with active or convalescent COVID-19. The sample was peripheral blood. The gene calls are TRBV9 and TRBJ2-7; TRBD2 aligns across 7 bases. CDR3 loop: CASSVSGGIDEQYF. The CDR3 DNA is TGTGCCAGCAGCGTATCCGGGGGGATAGACGAGCAGTACTTC. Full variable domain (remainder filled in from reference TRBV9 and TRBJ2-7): DSGVTQTPKHLITATGQRVTLRCSPRSGDLSVYWYQQSLDQGLQFLIQYYNGEERAKGNILERFSAQQFPDLHSELNLSSLELGDSALYFCASSVSGGIDEQYFGPGTRLTVT.